The 7 T cell receptor beta chains in this list originate from one sample, sequenced in a study of T cell repertoires in cytomegalovirus infection (dated 2019 in TCRdb). Reads for this sample came from an Illumina HiSeq 1500. Using fastp at Q25 and MiXCR, TCRdb reprocessed the public reads and kept productive beta chains. All rows with the same CDR3 protein become a single entry with the most common DNA and genes. The sample table records a few hundred thousand distinct CDR3 sequences; around two fifths of these occur just once. The top ten hold around 46% of the sample. Antigen specificity for these receptors is unknown. The sample's treatment or condition label is to be understood as: in vitro stimulation with specific CMV peptide epitopes to enrich CMV-specific T cells. This sample comprised cultured PBMCs, obtained from culture after CMV antigen stimulation. These receptors all come from a human donor in good health (CMV status not recorded). Some clones in this sample may be carry-over from other donors' samples.

J is TRBJ1-4 and V is TRBV2; 7 bases are a match to TRBD1. CDR3 length equals 16 residues. V shed 3 bases, J shed 3 bases, and the junction held 7 bases outside the gene matches. Germline V gene lookup returns CDR1 SNHLY and CDR2 FYNNEI. The CDR3 sequence: CASSDHSTGSNEKLFF. CDR3 in DNA: TGTGCCAGCAGTGACCACTCGACAGGGTCTAATGAAAAACTGTTTTTT.

This clonotype has only a few counts. V gene TRBV6-1 combines with J gene TRBJ1-2, with a possible D match to TRBD1 (5 bases). Germline V gene lookup returns CDR1 MNHNS and CDR2 SASEGT. The CDR3 spans 14 residues. Trimming removed 2 bases at V and 4 bases at J, with 11 bases between. This chain's CDR3 is CASSEWGGLYGYTF. CDR3 nucleotides: TGTGCCAGCAGTGAATGGGGCGGCCTCTATGGCTACACCTTC.

This clonotype was recorded a few times. This chain connects TRBV20-1 to TRBJ1-2, with no clear D. V gave up 8 bases and J gave up 6 bases, with 16 bases separating them. The germline V gene encodes CDR1 DFQATT and CDR2 SNEGSKA (reference sequence). The CDR3 covers 12 residues. This CDR3 reads CSQYSDIDGYTF. CDR3 in DNA: TGCAGTCAGTATTCCGACATCGATGGCTACACCTTC.

The V call is TRBV7-9, the J call TRBJ1-4; unclear D gene. Germline V gene data show CDR1 as SEHNR and CDR2 as FQNEAQ (reference sequence). Trimming cost V 2 bases and J 0 bases, with 13 bases left between them. The CDR3 has 17 amino acids. CDR3 DNA sequence: TGTGCCAGCAGCTTAAGATGGTCAGCTGCAACTAATGAAAAACTGTTTTTT. Translated, it gives CASSLRWSAATNEKLFF.

The chain joins TRBV11-2 to TRBJ2-5, with 9 bases lining up with TRBD2. V lost 5 bases and J lost 0; bases outside the gene matches: 16. This CDR3 region has 19 residues. CDR1 is SGHAT, CDR2 FQNNGV, per germline. CDR3 residues: CASSATFLGTSLYQETQYF. DNA for the CDR3: TGTGCCAGCAGCGCCACCTTCCTCGGGACTAGCCTGTACCAAGAGACCCAGTACTTC.

This clonotype was detected a few times. The chain carries TRBV7-8 and TRBJ2-5; D is unresolved. The length of the CDR3 is 12 residues. Germline V gene lookup returns CDR1 SGHVS and CDR2 FQNEAQ. V dropped 3 bases and J dropped 7 bases, with 9 bases sitting between them. The CDR3 loop reads CASSFQEGTQYF. CDR3 DNA: TGTGCCAGCAGCTTTCAGGAAGGGACCCAGTACTTC.

This clonotype was seen a few times. The V gene is TRBV19, the J gene TRBJ1-5; a weak D match, TRBD1 (5 bases). The CDR3 is 14 amino acids. CDR1 and CDR2 (germline): LNHDA, SQIVND (reference sequence). V was shortened by 2 bases and J by 9 bases, with 14 bases between the two germline ends. The CDR3 sequence: CASSISVRRGPQHF. The CDR3 coding sequence is TGTGCCAGTAGTATAAGTGTCCGAAGGGGGCCCCAGCATTTT. The complete variable domain, with remaining parts taken from reference TRBV19 and TRBJ1-5, reads DGGITQSPKYLFRKEGQNVTLSCEQNLNHDAMYWYRQDPGQGLRLIYYSQIVNDFQKGDIAEGYSVSREKKESFPLTVTSAQKNPTAFYLCASSISVRRGPQHFGDGTRLSIL.